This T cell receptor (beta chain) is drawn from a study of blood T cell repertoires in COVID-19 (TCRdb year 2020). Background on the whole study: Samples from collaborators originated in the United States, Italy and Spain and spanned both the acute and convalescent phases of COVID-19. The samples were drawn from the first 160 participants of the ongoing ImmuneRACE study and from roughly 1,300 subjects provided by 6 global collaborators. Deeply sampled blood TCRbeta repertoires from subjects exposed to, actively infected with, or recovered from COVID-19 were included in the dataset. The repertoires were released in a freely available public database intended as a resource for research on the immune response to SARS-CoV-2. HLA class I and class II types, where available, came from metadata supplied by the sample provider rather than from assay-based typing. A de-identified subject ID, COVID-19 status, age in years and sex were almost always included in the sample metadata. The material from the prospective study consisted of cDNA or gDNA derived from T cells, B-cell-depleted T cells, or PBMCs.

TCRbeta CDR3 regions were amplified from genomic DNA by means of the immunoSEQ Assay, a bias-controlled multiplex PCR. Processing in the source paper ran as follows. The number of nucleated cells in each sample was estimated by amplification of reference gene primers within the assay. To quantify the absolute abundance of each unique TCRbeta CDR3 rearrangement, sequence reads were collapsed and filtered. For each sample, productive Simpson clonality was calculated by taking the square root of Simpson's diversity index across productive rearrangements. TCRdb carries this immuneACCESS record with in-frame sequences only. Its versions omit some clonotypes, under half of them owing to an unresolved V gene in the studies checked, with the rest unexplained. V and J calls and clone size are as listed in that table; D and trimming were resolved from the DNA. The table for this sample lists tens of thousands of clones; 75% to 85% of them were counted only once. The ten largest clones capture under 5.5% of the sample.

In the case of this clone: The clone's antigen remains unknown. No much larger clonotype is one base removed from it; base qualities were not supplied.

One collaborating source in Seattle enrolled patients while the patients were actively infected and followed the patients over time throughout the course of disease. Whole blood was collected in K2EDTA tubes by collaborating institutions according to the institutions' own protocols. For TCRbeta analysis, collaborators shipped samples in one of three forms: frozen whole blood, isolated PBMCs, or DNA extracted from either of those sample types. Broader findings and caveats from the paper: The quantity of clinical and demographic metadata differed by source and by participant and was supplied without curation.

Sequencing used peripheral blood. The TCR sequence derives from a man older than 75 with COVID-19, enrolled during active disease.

The CDR3 reads as follows: CASSLQGAYGYTF. The nucleotides are TGTGCCAGCAGCTTGCAGGGGGCCTATGGCTACACCTTC. The sequence joins TRBV5-6 to TRBJ1-2, with 8 bases aligning to TRBD1. The germline V gene provides CDR1 SGHDT and CDR2 YYEEEE. After removal of 1 base from V and 4 bases from J, the junction retains 0 bases not matched to a gene. The CDR3 goes from the cysteine to the phenylalanine over 13 residues. Just CDR3 DNA is preserved here, 39 bases in frame from base 1.